This T cell receptor (beta chain) was retrieved from a study of blood T cell repertoires in COVID-19 (dated by TCRdb to 2018 to 2021). With respect to the entire study: Samples from collaborators originated in the United States, Italy and Spain and spanned both the acute and convalescent phases of COVID-19. The sample metadata nearly always contained a de-identified subject ID, COVID-19 status, age in years and sex. The prospective study material was composed of cDNA or gDNA derived from T cells, B-cell-depleted T cells, or PBMCs. The repertoires were released in a freely available public database intended as a resource for research on the immune response to SARS-CoV-2. Deeply sampled blood TCRbeta repertoires from subjects exposed to, actively infected with, or recovered from COVID-19 were included in the dataset. Where HLA class I and class II types were available, the types were taken from metadata supplied by the sample provider, not from assay-based typing. Samples came from the ongoing ImmuneRACE study (first 160 participants) plus 1,254 subjects from 6 global collaborators. The paper as a whole reports these results and caveats: Clinical and demographic metadata were provided uncurated, with the amount varying by source and participant.

In the case of this clone: Its antigen is still unknown. No base quality information exists; no much larger clone differs at one position.

V and J are trimmed by 3 bases and 10 bases, and the gene matches miss 9 bases of the junction. CDR1 MNHNS and CDR2 SASEGT were looked up in the germline V gene. The CDR3 has 14 amino acids, counting the end cysteine and phenylalanine. Only CDR3 DNA is held: 42 bases, read in frame from base 1. The collaborating institutions used their own protocols to collect whole blood in K2EDTA tubes. For TCRbeta analysis, collaborators shipped samples in one of three forms: frozen whole blood, isolated PBMCs, or DNA extracted from either of those sample types. The immunoSEQ Assay, a bias-controlled multiplex PCR, was used to amplify TCRbeta CDR3 regions from genomic DNA. Regarding the original processing steps: The number of nucleated cells in each sample was estimated by amplification of reference gene primers within the assay. To quantify the absolute abundance of each unique TCRbeta CDR3 rearrangement, sequence reads were collapsed and filtered. Productive Simpson clonality was computed per sample as the square root of Simpson's diversity index over productive rearrangements. TCRdb limited this immuneACCESS table to in-frame rearrangements with V and J called. A share of clones is missing; checked studies link under half to unresolved V genes, and the rest is unexplained. V, J and clone size reflect that table, while D and trimming were determined from the DNA. The sample table holds about 69,000 clones, of which more than 75% were seen once. The top ten constitute around 47% of the sample.

The rearranged chain carries TRBV6-1 and TRBJ2-7; 10 junctional bases match TRBD1. This receptor was identified in a human donor in a cohort sampled during active COVID-19. What was sequenced was peripheral blood. The DNA reads as follows: TGTGCCAGCAGTGAGGGGACAGGGGATCTGAAACAGTACTTC. This sequence encodes CASSEGTGDLKQYF.